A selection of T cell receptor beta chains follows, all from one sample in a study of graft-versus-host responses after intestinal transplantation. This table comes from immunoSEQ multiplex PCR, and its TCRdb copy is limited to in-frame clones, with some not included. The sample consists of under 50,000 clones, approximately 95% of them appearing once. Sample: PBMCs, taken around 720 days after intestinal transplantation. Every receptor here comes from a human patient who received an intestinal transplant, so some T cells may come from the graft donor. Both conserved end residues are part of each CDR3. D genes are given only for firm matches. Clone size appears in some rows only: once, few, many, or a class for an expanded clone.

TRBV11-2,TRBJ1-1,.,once,CASSWFETVQEGTEAFF,TGTGCCAGCAGCTGGTTCGAGACCGTCCAGGAAGGCACTGAAGCTTTCTTT
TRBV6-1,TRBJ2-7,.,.,CASSEGNYEQYF,TGTGCCAGCAGTGAAGGTAACTACGAGCAGTACTTC
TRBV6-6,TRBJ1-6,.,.,CASKSSIGGQSPLHF,TGTGCCAGCAAGAGCTCTATCGGGGGGCAATCACCCCTCCACTTT
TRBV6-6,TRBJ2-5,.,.,CASSYSRRETQYF,TGTGCCAGCAGTTACTCGAGACGGGAGACCCAGTACTTC
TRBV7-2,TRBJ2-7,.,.,CAAGEYEQYF,TGTGCCGCTGGGGAGTACGAGCAGTACTTC
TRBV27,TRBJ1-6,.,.,CASTQILAVSPLHF,TGTGCCAGCACCCAAATCCTGGCTGTCTCACCCCTCCACTTT
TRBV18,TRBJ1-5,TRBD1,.,CASSPDRVGQPQHF,TGTGCCAGCTCACCGGACAGGGTCGGGCAGCCCCAGCATTTT
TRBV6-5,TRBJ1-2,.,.,CASSYSSAGTVYGYTF,TGTGCCAGCAGTTACTCCTCAGCCGGGACCGTTTATGGCTACACCTTC
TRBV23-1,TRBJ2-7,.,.,CASLYEQYF,TGCGCCAGCCTCTACGAGCAGTACTTC
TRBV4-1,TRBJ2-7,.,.,CASSHDTGFRSYEQYF,TGCGCCAGCAGCCATGACACAGGTTTCCGGAGCTACGAGCAGTACTTC
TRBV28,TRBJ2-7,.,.,CATHEARNSYEQYF,TGTGCCACCCATGAGGCCCGGAATTCCTACGAGCAGTACTTC
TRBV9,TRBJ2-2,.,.,CASSVAWNLNTGELFF,TGTGCCAGCAGCGTAGCGTGGAACTTGAACACCGGGGAGCTGTTTTTT
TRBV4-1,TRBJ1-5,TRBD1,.,CASSQDRGLSNQPQHF,TGCGCCAGCAGCCAAGACAGGGGGCTTAGCAATCAGCCCCAGCATTTT
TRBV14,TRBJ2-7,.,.,CASSPTSSYEQYF,TGTGCCAGCAGCCCGACTAGTTCCTACGAGCAGTACTTC
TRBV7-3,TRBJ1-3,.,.,CASSSDLGNTIYF,TGTGCCAGCAGCTCGGACCTTGGAAACACCATATATTTT
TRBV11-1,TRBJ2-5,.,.,CASSLESVRGETQYF,TGTGCCAGCAGCTTAGAATCGGTTAGGGGGGAGACCCAGTACTTC
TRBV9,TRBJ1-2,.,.,CASSVGRDSYGYTF,TGTGCCAGCAGCGTAGGGAGGGATAGCTATGGCTACACCTTC
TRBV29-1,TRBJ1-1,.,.,CSVGGRMNTEAFF,TGCAGCGTTGGCGGCAGGATGAACACTGAAGCTTTCTTT
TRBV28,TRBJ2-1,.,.,CASSFFPHSYNEQFF,TGTGCCAGCAGTTTTTTCCCCCATTCCTACAATGAGCAGTTCTTC
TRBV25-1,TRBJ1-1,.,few,CASKGLVYTEAFF,TGTGCCAGCAAAGGGTTGGTATACACTGAAGCTTTCTTT
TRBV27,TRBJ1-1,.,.,CASSLGGSLNTEAFF,TGTGCCAGCAGTTTAGGTGGCAGCCTGAACACTGAAGCTTTCTTT
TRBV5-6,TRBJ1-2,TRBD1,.,CASSWGTGSSGYTF,TGTGCCAGCAGCTGGGGGACAGGGTCGAGCGGCTACACCTTC
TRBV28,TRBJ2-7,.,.,CASSTDYHSYEQYF,TGTGCCAGCAGTACAGACTACCACTCCTACGAGCAGTACTTC
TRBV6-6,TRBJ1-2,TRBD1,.,CASSRRAQGVLYGYTF,TGTGCCAGCAGTCGCAGGGCGCAGGGGGTTCTCTATGGCTACACCTTC
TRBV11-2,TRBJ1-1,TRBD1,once,CASSLRGGRTEAFF,TGTGCCAGCAGCCTCAGGGGGGGGCGGACTGAAGCTTTCTTT
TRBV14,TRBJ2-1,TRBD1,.,CASSLGTGGGNEQFF,TGTGCCAGCAGCCTAGGGACAGGGGGTGGGAATGAGCAGTTCTTC
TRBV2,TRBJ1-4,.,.,CASETTTNEKLFF,TGTGCCAGCGAGACTACAACTAATGAAAAACTGTTTTTT
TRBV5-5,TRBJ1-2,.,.,CASSLWQNPNYGYTF,TGTGCCAGCAGCTTGTGGCAGAATCCAAACTATGGCTACACCTTC
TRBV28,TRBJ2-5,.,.,CASTVGDGVRETQYF,TGTGCCAGCACCGTAGGAGACGGGGTGCGGGAGACCCAGTACTTC
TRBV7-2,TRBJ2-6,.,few,CASSFFWDSEDSGANVLTF,TGTGCCAGCAGCTTTTTTTGGGATTCGGAAGACTCTGGGGCCAACGTCCTGACTTTC
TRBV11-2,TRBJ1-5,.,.,CASSSQNNQPQHF,TGTGCCAGCAGCTCTCAAAACAATCAGCCCCAGCATTTT
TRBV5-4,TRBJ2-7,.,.,CASSQGGPQGRGEQYF,TGTGCCAGCAGCCAGGGAGGGCCACAGGGACGGGGCGAGCAGTACTTC
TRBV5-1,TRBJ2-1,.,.,CASSGLPRGLSSYNEQFF,TGCGCCAGCAGCGGCCTGCCGAGGGGATTAAGCTCCTACAATGAGCAGTTCTTC
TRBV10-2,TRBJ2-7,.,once,CASSGLREQYF,TGCGCCAGCAGTGGATTGCGCGAGCAGTACTTC
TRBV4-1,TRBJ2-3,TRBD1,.,CASSQGYRGWGDTQYF,TGCGCCAGCAGCCAAGGCTACAGGGGATGGGGAGATACGCAGTATTTT
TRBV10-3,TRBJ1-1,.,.,CAIRGTGGAFF,TGTGCCATCAGGGGCACGGGAGGAGCTTTCTTT
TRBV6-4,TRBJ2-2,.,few,CASSDSSTGELFF,TGTGCCAGCAGTGACTCAAGTACCGGGGAGCTGTTTTTT
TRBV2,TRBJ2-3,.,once,CASSRVSWAAPDTQYF,TGTGCCAGCAGTCGTGTCTCATGGGCCGCGCCAGATACGCAGTATTTT
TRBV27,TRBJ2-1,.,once,CASSPWTEYNEQFF,TGTGCCAGCAGTCCTTGGACAGAGTACAATGAGCAGTTCTTC
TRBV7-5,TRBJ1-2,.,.,CVRSLRGRRDGYTF,TGTGTCAGAAGCCTCAGGGGGCGCCGGGATGGCTACACCTTC
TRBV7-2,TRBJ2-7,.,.,CASSLVEDYLYEQYF,TGTGCCAGCAGCTTAGTAGAGGACTATCTATACGAGCAGTACTTC
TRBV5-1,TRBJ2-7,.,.,CASSFVGLSPSYEQYF,TGCGCCAGCAGCTTCGTAGGTCTATCTCCCTCCTACGAGCAGTACTTC